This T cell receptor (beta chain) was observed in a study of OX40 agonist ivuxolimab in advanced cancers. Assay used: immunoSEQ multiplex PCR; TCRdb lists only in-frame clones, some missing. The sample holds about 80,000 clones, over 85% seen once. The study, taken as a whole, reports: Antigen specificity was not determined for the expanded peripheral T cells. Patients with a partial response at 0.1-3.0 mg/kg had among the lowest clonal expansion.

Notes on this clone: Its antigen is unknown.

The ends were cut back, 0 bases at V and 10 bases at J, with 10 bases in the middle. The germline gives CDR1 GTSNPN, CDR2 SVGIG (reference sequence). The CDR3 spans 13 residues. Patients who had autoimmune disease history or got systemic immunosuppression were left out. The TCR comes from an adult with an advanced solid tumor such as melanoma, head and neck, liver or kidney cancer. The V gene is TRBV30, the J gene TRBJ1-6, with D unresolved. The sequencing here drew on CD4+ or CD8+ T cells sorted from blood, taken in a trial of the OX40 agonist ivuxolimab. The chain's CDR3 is CAWSVIESSPLHF. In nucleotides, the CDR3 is TGTGCCTGGAGTGTCATTGAGTCGTCACCCCTCCACTTT. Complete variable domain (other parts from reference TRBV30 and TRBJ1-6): SQTIHQWPATLVQPVGSPLSLECTVEGTSNPNLYWYRQAAGRGLQLLFYSVGIGQISSEVPQNLSASRPQDRQFILSSKKLLLSDSGFYLCAWSVIESSPLHFGNGTRLTVT.